This T cell receptor (beta chain) was sequenced for a study of T-cell memory formation after mild COVID-19. Whole-study findings and limits: Memory sampled before infection contained some responding clones, suggesting cross-reactive memory joined.

CDR1 and CDR2 (germline): MNHEY, SVGAGI. The CDR3 is 13 residues long. The V end lost 6 bases, the J end lost 8 bases, and 16 bases lay between the germline ends. TCRdb re-analysed the 5' RACE reads in MiXCR, keeping a single row per CDR3 protein. The sample includes roughly 130,000 distinct CDR3 sequences, 15% to 20% of them seen just once. This clonotype was seen only a few times. The antigen remains unidentified. This sequence was found in an adult woman who had mild COVID-19 (a few samples of this study predate the infection). Cell type and time point are not known. The sequencing input was PBMCs or a T cell subset sorted from them (not recorded which). The chain couples TRBV6-5 to TRBJ1-2; no clear D gene. The CDR3 coding sequence is TGTGCCAGCAGCCGGACGTTTTGGATGGGCTACACCTTC. As protein: CASSRTFWMGYTF.